Below, 26 T cell receptor beta chains from the same sample are listed, as sequenced in a study of blood T cell repertoires in COVID-19 (dated by TCRdb to 2019 to 2021). The library was produced with the immunoSEQ multiplex PCR assay. Sourced from immuneACCESS, this table was stored by TCRdb with only in-frame sequences that have V and J called. A share of the clones is absent; for the studies checked, an unresolved V gene accounts for under half, and the remainder has no known explanation. For this sample there are 50,000 to 65,000 clones; around 90% appear just once. The ten biggest clones cover 1% of the sample. The specimen sequenced was peripheral blood. The source is a man between 65 and 85 years old with acute or convalescent COVID-19.

The V gene is TRBV28, the J gene TRBJ1-2, with 10 bases identical to TRBD1. Unmatched junction bases numbered 13, after V lost 10 bases and J lost 8 bases. The germline V gene encodes CDR1 MDHEN and CDR2 SYDVKM. The CDR3 runs to 14 residues. Written as DNA, the CDR3 is TGTGCCACCCCGGGACAGGGGAATCTTAGGGGCTACACCTTC. Translated: CATPGQGNLRGYTF.

This chain uses TRBV4-2 with TRBJ2-5; D may be TRBD2 (6 bases). Per germline, CDR1 LGHNA and CDR2 YNFKEQ. V lost 5 bases and J lost 2, with 12 bases in between. CDR3 size: 14 residues. The CDR3 sequence is CASSGSGPQETQYF. The CDR3 DNA is TGTGCCAGCAGCGGTAGCGGACCGCAAGAGACCCAGTACTTC.

This clone ranks as medium-sized. The rearrangement links TRBV7-6 to TRBJ1-4; D is perhaps TRBD1 (5 bases). This CDR3 is 15 amino acids long. Trimming took off 5 bases at V and 3 bases at J, with 13 bases between the two ends. Germline V lookup: CDR1 SGHVS, CDR2 FNYEAQ. The CDR3 reads CASSPRGVANEKLFF. The CDR3 DNA reads TGTGCCAGCAGCCCACGGGGGGTTGCTAATGAAAAACTGTTTTTT. The variable domain in full, with the rest retrieved from reference TRBV7-6 and TRBJ1-4, is GAGVSQSPRYKVTKRGQDVALRCDPISGHVSLYWYRQALGQGPEFLTYFNYEAQQDKSGLPNDRFSAERPEGSISTLTIQRTEQRDSAMYRCASSPRGVANEKLFFGSGTQLSVL.

The chain recombines TRBV7-2 with TRBJ2-3, with D perhaps TRBD2 (6 bases). The V gene's germline CDR1 is SGHTA and CDR2 FQGNSA. Deletions cut 4 bases from V and 0 bases from J, with 11 bases between. The CDR3 sequence is 15 residues long. The CDR3 region is CASSWSGLSTDTQYF. The CDR3 DNA reads TGTGCCAGCAGCTGGAGCGGGCTCAGCACAGATACGCAGTATTTT.

This chain links TRBV5-1 with TRBJ2-3; weak D call: TRBD1 (6 bases). CDR1 and CDR2 from the germline V gene are SGHRS and YFSETQ. The CDR3 is 14 amino acids. Trimming pared 1 base from V and 5 bases from J, leaving 11 bases between. The CDR3, as DNA: TGCGCCAGCAGCTTGCAGGGGCATGGAGATACGCAGTATTTT. It codes for CASSLQGHGDTQYF.

The rearrangement joins TRBV19 to TRBJ2-7; weak D call: TRBD2 (6 bases). The V gene lost 6 bases and the J gene lost 5 bases, with 20 bases spanning the gap. This CDR3 contains 15 residues. Looked up from germline, CDR1 is LNHDA and CDR2 is SQIVND (reference sequence). CDR3 nucleotides: TGTGCCAGTAGCCCGTCGGGAGTTAGATATGACGAGCAGTACTTC. Protein: CASSPSGVRYDEQYF. Looking up the rest from reference TRBV19 and TRBJ2-7 gives the full variable domain: DGGITQSPKYLFRKEGQNVTLSCEQNLNHDAMYWYRQDPGQGLRLIYYSQIVNDFQKGDIAEGYSVSREKKESFPLTVTSAQKNPTAFYLCASSPSGVRYDEQYFGPGTRLTVT.

This clone was recorded once. The genes are TRBV7-9 and TRBJ1-4; a possible D gene is TRBD1 (5 bases). The germline V gene encodes CDR1 SEHNR and CDR2 FQNEAQ (reference sequence). V was shortened by 5 bases and J by 8 bases, with 21 bases between the two germline ends. The CDR3 is 16 amino acids. CDR3 amino acids: CASSSGRGTRGEKLFF. In DNA form, the CDR3 reads TGTGCCAGCAGCAGCGGTCGGGGGACTCGGGGAGAAAAACTGTTTTTT. The full variable domain, completed using reference TRBV7-9 and TRBJ1-4, is DTGVSQNPRHKITKRGQNVTFRCDPISEHNRLYWYRQTLGQGPEFLTYFQNEAQLEKSRLLSDRFSAERPKGSFSTLEIQRTEQGDSAMYLCASSSGRGTRGEKLFFGSGTQLSVL.

V is TRBV24-1 and J is TRBJ2-4, with 9 bases aligning to TRBD1. In germline, CDR1 is KGHDR, CDR2 SFDVKD. The junction had 6 bases not matched to a gene; V was cut back by 3 bases and J by 7 bases. The length of the CDR3 is 15 residues. CDR3 DNA sequence: TGTGCCACCAGTGATAGGACAGGGGAGAGTAACATTCAGTACTTC. Translating it yields CATSDRTGESNIQYF.

V usage is TRBV27 and J usage is TRBJ2-5, with D unresolved. The germline V and J ends were trimmed by 4 bases and 5 bases, with 8 bases remaining between them. This CDR3 comprises 12 residues. Germline loops: CDR1 MNHEY, CDR2 SMNVEV (reference sequence). The CDR3 protein is CASSSAKETQYF. Written as DNA, the CDR3 is TGTGCCAGCAGTTCAGCGAAGGAGACCCAGTACTTC.

J is TRBJ2-1 and V is TRBV7-3; D ambiguous. CDR1 is SGHTA, CDR2 FQGTGA, per germline. V dropped 1 base and J dropped 0 bases, with 10 bases sitting between them. The CDR3 has 16 amino acids. The CDR3 sequence: CASSLSGSVSYNEQFF. The CDR3 coding sequence is TGTGCCAGCAGCTTAAGTGGTAGTGTCTCCTACAATGAGCAGTTCTTC.

This chain joins TRBV5-4 and TRBJ2-5, with D hard to call. V lost 0 bases, J lost 9 bases, and 9 bases lay in between. The CDR3 runs 12 residues. Per germline, CDR1 SGHNT and CDR2 YYREEE (reference sequence). The CDR3 DNA reads TGTGCCAGCAGCTTGGGATATTCGGCCCAGTACTTC. Translated: CASSLGYSAQYF. The complete variable domain, with remaining parts taken from reference TRBV5-4 and TRBJ2-5, reads ETGVTQSPTHLIKTRGQQVTLRCSSQSGHNTVSWYQQALGQGPQFIFQYYREEENGRGNFPPRFSGLQFPNYSSELNVNALELDDSALYLCASSLGYSAQYFGPGTRLLVL.

The chain carries TRBV3-1 (or the pseudogene TRBV3-2) and TRBJ2-3, with D tentatively TRBD2 (6 bases). This CDR3 is built from 14 residues. Trimming removed 4 bases at V and 2 bases at J, with 10 bases between. Germline-derived CDR1 and CDR2 are LGHDT and YNNKEL (reference sequence). The CDR3 nucleotides are TGTGCCAGCAGCCGGGACTCGCTCACAGATACGCAGTATTTT. Its translation: CASSRDSLTDTQYF.

V gene TRBV7-3 combines with J gene TRBJ1-3; the D gene is possibly TRBD1 (5 bases). The CDR3 totals 15 residues. V was cut by 4 bases and J by 2 bases, with 12 bases left in between. Germline V CDR1 and CDR2: SGHTA, FQGTGA. The CDR3 region is CASSSGSRPGNTIYF. CDR3 sequence (DNA): TGTGCCAGCAGCTCAGGGTCGCGGCCTGGAAACACCATATATTTT.

Here the CDR3 reads CSVGGYGTEAFF. CDR3 DNA: TGCAGCGTTGGAGGATATGGGACTGAAGCTTTCTTT. This chain joins TRBV29-1 and TRBJ1-1; D is uncertain. Trimming cost V 4 bases and J 5 bases, with 11 bases left between them. The CDR3 loop spans 12 amino acids. Germline V CDR1 and CDR2: SQVTM, ANQGSEA.

The chain couples TRBV7-9 to TRBJ2-2; TRBD2 agrees at 10 bases. With 4 bases clipped from V and 3 bases from J, the junction kept 2 bases outside the gene matches. In germline, CDR1 is SEHNR, CDR2 FQNEAQ (reference sequence). The CDR3 spans 15 residues. In DNA, the CDR3 is TGTGCCAGCAGCTGGACTAGCGGACACACCGGGGAGCTGTTTTTT. Protein product: CASSWTSGHTGELFF.

This chain uses TRBV2 with TRBJ2-1, with a weak D call TRBD1 (6 bases). The CDR3 sequence is 14 residues long. Germline lookup yields CDR1 SNHLY and CDR2 FYNNEI. V lost 6 bases to trimming and J lost 4 bases, with 13 bases between them. The CDR3 reads CASRGMDRYNEQFF. CDR3 DNA sequence: TGTGCCAGCAGAGGCATGGACAGATACAATGAGCAGTTCTTC.

This rearrangement joins TRBV5-1 to TRBJ2-1; 8 bases line up with TRBD2. Trimming at V came to 4 bases and at J to 0 bases, leaving 15 bases not matched to a gene. Germline V lookup: CDR1 SGHRS, CDR2 YFSETQ. CDR3 length: 19 amino acids. For the CDR3, the DNA is TGCGCCAGCAGCCTCGGACCCCTTAGCGGGGCCGTCTCCTACAATGAGCAGTTCTTC. Encoded protein: CASSLGPLSGAVSYNEQFF. Filled out from reference TRBV5-1 and TRBJ2-1, the complete variable domain reads KAGVTQTPRYLIKTRGQQVTLSCSPISGHRSVSWYQQTPGQGLQFLFEYFSETQRNKGNFPGRFSGRQFSNSRSEMNVSTLELGDSALYLCASSLGPLSGAVSYNEQFFGPGTRLTVL.

This chain connects TRBV19 to TRBJ1-6, with D possibly matching TRBD1 (6 bases). Trimming shortened V by 7 bases and J by 5 bases, and 15 bases separated the two germline ends. The CDR3 sequence is 15 residues long. Germline assignment: CDR1 LNHDA and CDR2 SQIVND (reference sequence). The CDR3 DNA follows: TGTGCCAGTACTAAGCCTGGACAGAATAATTCACCCCTCCACTTT. Protein: CASTKPGQNNSPLHF.

This rearrangement joins TRBV7-9 to TRBJ2-7; unclear D gene. Between the trimmed V and J ends, which lost 5 bases and 2 bases, there was a span of 13 bases. The CDR3 loop spans 14 amino acids. The germline gives CDR1 SEHNR, CDR2 FQNEAQ (reference sequence). DNA for the CDR3: TGTGCCAGCAGCCCTACAACGGGTACCTACGAGCAGTACTTC. Translated, it gives CASSPTTGTYEQYF. The full variable domain, in which reference TRBV7-9 and TRBJ2-7 provide the parts outside the CDR3, is DTGVSQNPRHKITKRGQNVTFRCDPISEHNRLYWYRQTLGQGPEFLTYFQNEAQLEKSRLLSDRFSAERPKGSFSTLEIQRTEQGDSAMYLCASSPTTGTYEQYFGPGTRLTVT.

The chain joins TRBV5-1 to TRBJ2-7; 13 nucleotides align to TRBD2. The CDR3 is 13 residues long. The J segment lost 7 bases and the V segment lost 5 bases, leaving 3 bases of the junction unmatched. Looked up from germline, CDR1 is SGHRS and CDR2 is YFSETQ. The CDR3 nucleotides read TGCGCCAGCAGGGGACTAGCGGGATGGGAGCAGTACTTC. Its protein product is CASRGLAGWEQYF.

This clone was detected once. The chain joins TRBV5-1 to TRBJ1-5; 9 nucleotides align to TRBD1. CDR3 length: 18 amino acids. Trimming cost V 0 bases and J 0 bases; bases outside gene matches: 7. Germline-derived CDR1 and CDR2 are SGHRS and YFSETQ. CDR3 DNA: TGCGCCAGCAGCTTGGTAGACCCGGGACAGGGTAGCAATCAGCCCCAGCATTTT. This gives the protein CASSLVDPGQGSNQPQHF. Looking up the rest from reference TRBV5-1 and TRBJ1-5 gives the full variable domain: KAGVTQTPRYLIKTRGQQVTLSCSPISGHRSVSWYQQTPGQGLQFLFEYFSETQRNKGNFPGRFSGRQFSNSRSEMNVSTLELGDSALYLCASSLVDPGQGSNQPQHFGDGTRLSIL.

The gene calls are TRBV5-1 and TRBJ1-1; TRBD1 might be the D (6 bases). This CDR3 spans 13 amino acids. V lost 3 bases and J lost 5, with 11 bases in between. CDR1 is SGHRS, CDR2 YFSETQ, per germline. The CDR3 nucleotides are TGCGCCAGCAGCTCTACAGGGTTTACTGAAGCTTTCTTT. Amino acid sequence: CASSSTGFTEAFF.

In DNA, the CDR3 is TGTGCCAGCAGTGAAAGGGGGCGGCTGACTGAAGCTTTCTTT. Protein: CASSERGRLTEAFF. The chain carries TRBV6-1 and TRBJ1-1, with 7 nucleotides matching TRBD1. CDR1 and CDR2 (germline): MNHNS, SASEGT. V lost 2 bases and J lost 5; bases outside the gene matches: 5. This CDR3 is built from 14 residues.

V usage is TRBV19 and J usage is TRBJ2-5, with TRBD2 matching 10 bases. This CDR3 comprises 15 residues. The germline V gene encodes CDR1 LNHDA and CDR2 SQIVND (reference sequence). Germline trimming cut 5 bases from V and 5 bases from J; bases unmatched to any gene: 8. CDR3: CASSAKRGLAETQYF. The CDR3 region has the DNA TGTGCCAGTAGTGCGAAGCGGGGACTAGCGGAGACCCAGTACTTC.

This clone was found once. The chain joins TRBV5-1 to TRBJ1-6; 9 positions match TRBD1. Germline V gene data show CDR1 as SGHRS and CDR2 as YFSETQ. Trimming at V came to 0 bases and at J to 9 bases, leaving 10 bases not matched to a gene. The CDR3 is made up of 17 amino acids. The CDR3 DNA follows: TGCGCCAGCAGCTTGGGTTTATCGGGACAGGGAGGTTCACCCCTCCACTTT. Protein sequence: CASSLGLSGQGGSPLHF.

V is TRBV7-3 and J is TRBJ2-1; 7 positions agree with TRBD2. The CDR3 has 19 amino acids. From germline, CDR1 is SGHTA and CDR2 FQGTGA. With 5 bases clipped from V and 0 bases from J, the junction kept 16 bases outside the gene matches. In DNA, the CDR3 is TGTGCCAGCAGCGACCGGGGGGTAGCGGGCTTCAGCTCCTACAATGAGCAGTTCTTC. This translates into CASSDRGVAGFSSYNEQFF.